This TCR beta chain stems from a study of shared clonotypes between healthy human individuals. V shed 4 bases and J shed 4 bases, with 14 bases lying between them. CDR3 length: 15 residues. Germline-derived CDR1 and CDR2 are SGHRS and YFSETQ. Researchers ran the assay at a deep level. Repertoires were generated with immunoSEQ multiplex PCR, while TCRdb's copy carries only in-frame clones and drops some. The repertoire includes approximately 2,200,000 clones, under 95% of them detected once, and more than 1.5% sits in the top ten. Terminally differentiated effector memory CD45RA+ cells were left out of the naive CD8 fraction, which was CD45RO-negative and positively selected for CCR7.

The receptor comes from a man in his late teens or twenties in good health. Some clones in this sample may be carry-over from other donors' samples. The chain combines TRBV5-1 with TRBJ1-4; no firm D call. Sequencing was done on a sample of naive CD8+ T cells from PBMCs. Here the CDR3 DNA reads TGCGCCAGCAGCCCGACGGGCCTCCGTAATGAAAAACTGTTTTTT. Translation: CASSPTGLRNEKLFF.